This entry concerns a single T cell receptor beta chain. Its recognized antigen is unknown. This is likely a read error, given that the CDR3 carries no conserved phenylalanine or tryptophan at its end. The CDR3 numbers 11 amino acids, ends counted. Only CDR3 DNA remains: 33 bases, in frame from the first base. CDR1 and CDR2 are drawn from the germline V gene: SGHTA, FQGNSA. The record originates from a study of T cells in Graves' hyperthyroidism and ophthalmopathy (dated by TCRdb to between 2017 and 2020). A note on the overall study: To identify distinguishing TCR V-J signatures, a discovery cohort of 100 patients was used, comprising some 43 with Graves' ophthalmopathy and some 60 with stable Graves' hyperthyroidism. The study also compared thyroid tissue and blood T-cell repertoires from five or six Graves' hyperthyroidism patients. The approximately 98 discovery patients were randomly divided into training and test sets at a 7:3 ratio. The paper reports TCR Vbeta CDR3 sequencing of some 140 peripheral blood samples: approximately 41 ophthalmopathy, some 80 hyperthyroidism and 17 progressor patients. After blood sampling, hyperthyroidism patients were treated with methimazole at a starting dose of 30 mg daily, and ophthalmopathy patients were treated with high-dose intravenous methylprednisolone. Prospective prediction of ophthalmopathy was tested in an independent validation cohort consisting of some 18 hyperthyroidism patients and some 17 patients who later progressed to ophthalmopathy.

TCR beta CDR3 regions were amplified from RNA transcripts. For the first round of RT-PCR on the TCR CDR3, the HTBI primer set was used together with the Qiagen OneStep RT-PCR kit. Libraries were constructed in a second round of multiplex PCR, after which size selection and purification were carried out. Sequencing of the libraries was done on an Illumina HiSeq2000 using paired-end 100 bp reads. Turning to the authors' computational methods: SOAPnuke was used to process the raw data, throwing out any read that contained adapters or uncalled bases, had a mean Phred below 15, or lacked an exact constant-primer or identifier match. High-quality paired reads were merged using COPE v1.2.5, and each unique nucleotide sequence was defined as a clonotype. MiTCR v1.1 was used to align clonotypes to the IMGT TRBV, TRBD and TRBJ reference segments. Analysis was restricted to V-J combinations with a frequency above 0.0001, which covered roughly 99% of repertoires. A TCS score was defined as the ratio of F50 (clonal expansion) to E x V (chaos), with BLOSUM62-based TCRdist applied between CDR3 peptides within each V-J. Welch's t-statistics and random forest reduced several hundred V-J features to around 14, which were used in a naive Bayes classifier (R e1071). The Morisita-Horn index was used to measure how similar the thyroid and blood repertoires were. Using fastp trimming at Q25 and MiXCR clonotype assembly, TCRdb reanalyzed the public sequencing data and kept in-frame beta chains. For every CDR3 protein sequence, its rows merge into one entry that carries the most common genes and DNA. The V and J calls, along with clone size, are taken from TCRdb and not from the paper's own processing. This sample lists 480,000 or so distinct CDR3 sequences; about 46% were detected once. Around two fifths of the sample goes to the ten largest clones.

The full study reports these points: Most expanded thyroid clonotypes (frequency above 0.001) were also detected in blood, suggesting blood repertoires may reflect thyroid immune responses. Sample size was not statistically predetermined, and investigators were not blinded to group allocation. In validation, the model predicted progression to ophthalmopathy with approximately 69% sensitivity and approximately 78% specificity, a median of 6.5 months before onset. A model built on a 13 V-J signature distinguished ophthalmopathy from stable hyperthyroidism, reaching around 88% sensitivity and around 81% specificity in cross-validation and 80%/75% in testing.

The study excluded patients with uncontrolled infections, other autoimmune diseases, pregnancy or lactation. Clinical symptoms, serum thyroxine and TRAb, thyroid ultrasound, and orbital computed tomography formed the basis for the diagnoses. Total RNA was extracted with Trizol reagent, and quality was checked on an Agilent 2100 Bioanalyzer. Input material: peripheral blood or thyroid tissue (not recorded which). This chain is built from TRBV7-2 and TRBJ2-5, with an unclear D gene assignment. The receptor's source is an adult woman with Graves' disease, either hyperthyroidism or ophthalmopathy (not recorded which). The CDR3 region has the sequence CASSQQEAQYL. The DNA sequence follows: TGTGCCAGCAGCCAACAAGAGGCCCAGTACCTC.